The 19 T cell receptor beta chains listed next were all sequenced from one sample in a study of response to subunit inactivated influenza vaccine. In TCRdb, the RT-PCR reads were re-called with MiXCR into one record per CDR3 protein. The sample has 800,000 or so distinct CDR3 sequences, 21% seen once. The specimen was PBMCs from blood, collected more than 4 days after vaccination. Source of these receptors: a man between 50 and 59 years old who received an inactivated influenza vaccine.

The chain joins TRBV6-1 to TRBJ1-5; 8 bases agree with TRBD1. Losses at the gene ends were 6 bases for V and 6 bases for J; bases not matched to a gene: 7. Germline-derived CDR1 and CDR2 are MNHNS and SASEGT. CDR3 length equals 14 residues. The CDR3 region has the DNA TGTGCCAGCAGCACAAGGACAGGGTTTCAGCCCCAGCATTTT. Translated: CASSTRTGFQPQHF.

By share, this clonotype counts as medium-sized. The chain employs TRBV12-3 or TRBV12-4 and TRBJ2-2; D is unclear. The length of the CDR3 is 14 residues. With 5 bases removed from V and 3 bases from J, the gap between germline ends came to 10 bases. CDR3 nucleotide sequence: TGTGCCAGCAGTCCGCATTTAGACACCGGGGAGCTGTTTTTT. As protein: CASSPHLDTGELFF.

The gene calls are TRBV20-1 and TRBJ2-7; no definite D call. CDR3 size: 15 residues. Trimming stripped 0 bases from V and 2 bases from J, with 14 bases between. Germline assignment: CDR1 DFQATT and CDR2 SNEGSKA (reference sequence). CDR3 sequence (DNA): TGCAGTGCTAGAGATATGAGCGACGGGCCCTACGAGCAGTACTTC. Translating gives CSARDMSDGPYEQYF.

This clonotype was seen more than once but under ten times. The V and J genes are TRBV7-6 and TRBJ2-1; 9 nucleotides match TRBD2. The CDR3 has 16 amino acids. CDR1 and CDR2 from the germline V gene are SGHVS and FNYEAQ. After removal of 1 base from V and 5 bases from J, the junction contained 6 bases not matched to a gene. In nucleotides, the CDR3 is TGTGCCAGCAGCTTAGAGGTTAGCGGGAGAGACAATGAGCAGTTCTTC. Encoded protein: CASSLEVSGRDNEQFF.

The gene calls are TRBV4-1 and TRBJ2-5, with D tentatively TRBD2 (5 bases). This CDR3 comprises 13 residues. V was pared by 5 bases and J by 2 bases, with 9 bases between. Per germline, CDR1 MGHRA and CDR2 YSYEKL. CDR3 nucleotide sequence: TGCGCCAGCAGCATAGCGAAACAAGAGACCCAGTACTTC. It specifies CASSIAKQETQYF.

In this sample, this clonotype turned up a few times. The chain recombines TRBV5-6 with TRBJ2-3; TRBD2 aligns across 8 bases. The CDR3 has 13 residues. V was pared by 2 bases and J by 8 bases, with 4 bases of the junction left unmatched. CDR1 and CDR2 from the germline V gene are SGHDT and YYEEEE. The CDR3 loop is CASSFAGGGTQYF. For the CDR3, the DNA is TGTGCCAGCAGCTTCGCGGGGGGTGGTACGCAGTATTTT.

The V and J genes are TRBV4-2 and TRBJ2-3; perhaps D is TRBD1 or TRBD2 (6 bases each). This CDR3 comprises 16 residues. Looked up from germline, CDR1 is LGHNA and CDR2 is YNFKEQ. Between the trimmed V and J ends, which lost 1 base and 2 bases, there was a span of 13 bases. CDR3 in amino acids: CASSQGSGAATDTQYF. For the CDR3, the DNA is TGTGCCAGCAGCCAAGGTTCGGGGGCGGCCACAGATACGCAGTATTTT.

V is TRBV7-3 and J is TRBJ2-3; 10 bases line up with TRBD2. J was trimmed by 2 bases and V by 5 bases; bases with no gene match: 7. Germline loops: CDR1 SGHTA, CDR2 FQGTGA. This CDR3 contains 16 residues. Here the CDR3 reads CASSPKAGGPTDTQYF. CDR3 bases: TGTGCCAGCAGCCCGAAAGCGGGAGGGCCCACAGATACGCAGTATTTT.

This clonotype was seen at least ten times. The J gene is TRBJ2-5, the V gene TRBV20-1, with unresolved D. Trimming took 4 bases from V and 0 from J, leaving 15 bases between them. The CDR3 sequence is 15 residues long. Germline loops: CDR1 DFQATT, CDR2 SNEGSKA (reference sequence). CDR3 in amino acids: CSATLLEWDQETQYF. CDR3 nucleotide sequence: TGCAGTGCTACCCTACTGGAGTGGGACCAAGAGACCCAGTACTTC.

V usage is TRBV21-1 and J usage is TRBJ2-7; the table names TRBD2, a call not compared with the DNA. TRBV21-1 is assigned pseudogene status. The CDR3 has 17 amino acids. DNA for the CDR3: TGTGCCAGCAGCAAAGTCGTAGGGCTCCGATCCCCCTACGAGCAGTACTTC. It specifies CASSKVVGLRSPYEQYF.

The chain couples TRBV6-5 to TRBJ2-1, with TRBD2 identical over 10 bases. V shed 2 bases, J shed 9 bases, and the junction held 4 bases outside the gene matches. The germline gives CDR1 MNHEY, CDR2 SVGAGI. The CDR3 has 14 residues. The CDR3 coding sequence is TGTGCCAGCAGTTACAGCGGGAGGGCCGTTGAGCAGTTCTTC. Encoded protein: CASSYSGRAVEQFF.

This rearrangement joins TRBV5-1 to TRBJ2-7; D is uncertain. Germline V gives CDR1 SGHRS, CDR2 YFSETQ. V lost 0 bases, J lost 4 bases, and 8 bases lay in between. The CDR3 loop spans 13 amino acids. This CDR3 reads CASSLDPGYEQYF. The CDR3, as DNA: TGCGCCAGCAGCTTGGACCCCGGATACGAGCAGTACTTC.

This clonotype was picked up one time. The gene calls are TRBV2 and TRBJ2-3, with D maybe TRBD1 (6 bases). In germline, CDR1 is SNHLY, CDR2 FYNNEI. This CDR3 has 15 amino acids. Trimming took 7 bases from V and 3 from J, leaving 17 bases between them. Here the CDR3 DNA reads TGTGCCAGCATATTAGGGGGAGTGGTGACAGATACGCAGTATTTT. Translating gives CASILGGVVTDTQYF.

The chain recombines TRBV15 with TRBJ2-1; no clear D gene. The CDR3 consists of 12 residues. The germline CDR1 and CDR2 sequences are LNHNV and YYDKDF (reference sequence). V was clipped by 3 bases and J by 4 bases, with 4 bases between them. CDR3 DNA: TGTGCCACCAGCAGGGCGTACAATGAGCAGTTCTTC. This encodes CATSRAYNEQFF.

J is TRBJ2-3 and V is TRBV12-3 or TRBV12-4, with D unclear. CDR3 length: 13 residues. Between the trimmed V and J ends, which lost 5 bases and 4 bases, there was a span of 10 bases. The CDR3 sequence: CASSVPPADTQYF. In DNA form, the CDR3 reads TGTGCCAGCAGTGTCCCGCCCGCAGATACGCAGTATTTT.

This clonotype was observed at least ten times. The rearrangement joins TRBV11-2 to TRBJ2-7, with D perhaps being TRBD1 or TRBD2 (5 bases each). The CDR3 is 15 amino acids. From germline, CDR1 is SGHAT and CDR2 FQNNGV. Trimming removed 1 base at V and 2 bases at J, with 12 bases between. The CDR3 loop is CASSLGHQGAYEQYF. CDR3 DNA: TGTGCCAGCAGCTTAGGCCACCAGGGAGCCTACGAGCAGTACTTC.

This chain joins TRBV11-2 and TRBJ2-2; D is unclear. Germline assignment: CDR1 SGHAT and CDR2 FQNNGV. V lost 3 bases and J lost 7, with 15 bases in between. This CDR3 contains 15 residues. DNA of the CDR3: TGTGCCAGCAGCTTGAACCTAGGAAATGGCGGGGAGCTGTTTTTT. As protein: CASSLNLGNGGELFF. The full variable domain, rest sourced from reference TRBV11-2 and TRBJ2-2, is EAGVAQSPRYKIIEKRQSVAFWCNPISGHATLYWYQQILGQGPKLLIQFQNNGVVDDSQLPKDRFSAERLKGVDSTLKIQPAKLEDSAVYLCASSLNLGNGGELFFGEGSRLTVL.

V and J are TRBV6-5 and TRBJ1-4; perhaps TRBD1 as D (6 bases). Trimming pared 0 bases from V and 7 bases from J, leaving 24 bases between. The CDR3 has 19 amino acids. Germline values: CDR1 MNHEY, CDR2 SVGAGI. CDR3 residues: CASSYSNPTRQGRGEKLFF. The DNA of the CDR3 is TGTGCCAGCAGTTACTCGAATCCCACCCGGCAGGGGAGAGGTGAAAAACTGTTTTTT.

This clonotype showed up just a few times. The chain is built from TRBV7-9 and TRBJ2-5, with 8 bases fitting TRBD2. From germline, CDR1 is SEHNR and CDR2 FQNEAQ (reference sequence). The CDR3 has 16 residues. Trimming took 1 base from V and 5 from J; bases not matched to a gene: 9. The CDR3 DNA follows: TGTGCCAGCAGCTTAGGGGGGACTAGGTTGGTCGAGACCCAGTACTTC. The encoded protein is CASSLGGTRLVETQYF.